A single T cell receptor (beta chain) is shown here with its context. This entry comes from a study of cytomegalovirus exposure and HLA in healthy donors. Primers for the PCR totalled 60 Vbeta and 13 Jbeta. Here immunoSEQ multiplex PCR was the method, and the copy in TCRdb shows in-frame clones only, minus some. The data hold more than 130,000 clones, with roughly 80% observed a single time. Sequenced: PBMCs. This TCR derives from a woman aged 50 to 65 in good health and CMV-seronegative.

In DNA form, the CDR3 reads TGTGCCAGCAGCTTAGTTAGGGCTAGCGGGGAGCAGTTCTTC. Protein: CASSLVRASGEQFF. The chain combines TRBV7-9 with TRBJ2-1; TRBD2 aligns across 8 bases. Looked up from germline, CDR1 is SEHNR and CDR2 is FQNEAQ (reference sequence). J was trimmed by 10 bases and V by 1 base; bases with no gene match: 6. CDR3 length: 14 residues.